This TCR beta chain emerged from a study of blood T cells in healthy people across ages (dated by TCRdb to about 2015). Regarding the research as a whole: In model experiments, roughly one uniquely barcoded TCR beta cDNA molecule per two T cells was captured by template switching. Two additional independent replicas of 1 million unique cDNA reads from the same blood draw were analyzed for two donors (one aged 18 to 29 and one aged 80 or older). To track age-related changes in TCR beta repertoire diversity, the study relied on deep sequencing normalized with unique cDNA molecular identifiers. To avoid experimental bias, donors of different ages were distributed randomly across sequencing lanes. Four age groups were formed from the donors: young (average roughly 15 years), middle-aged (just under 40), aged (roughly 59) and long-lived (82).

This clonotype was observed a few times. Its antigen target is currently unknown. Per-nucleotide qualities are absent, and no much larger clonotype sits a single base away. Its CDR3 holds 18 amino acids, cysteine through phenylalanine. Here the CDR3 DNA is all that survives: 54 bases in frame from base 1. The germline V gene provides CDR1 SGHRS and CDR2 YFSETQ. V is reduced by 0 bases and J by 3 bases, leaving a spacing of 19 bases between them. On the study overall, not on this receptor specifically: Bulk unsorted PBMC profiling prevented conclusive comparison of naive and antigen-experienced compartments. Observed TCR beta diversity correlated strongly with the percentage of naive T cells measured by flow cytometry. Compared with the aged group, the long-lived group had more naive CD4+ T cells, fewer expanded clones and increased TCR diversity, suggesting age selection. Because donor CMV infection status was unknown, age-related changes in expanded clonotypes were potentially confounded. Total diversity estimates from one million sequenced T cells were considered lower bounds and underestimates. As age increased, observed TCR beta diversity per million T cells dropped in a roughly linear way, and a significant reduction was already evident by age 40.

The library was obtained by 5' RACE. The sequencer was an Illumina HiSeq 2500. A second about 6 to 11 cycle PCR used a sample-barcoded 5' primer and a J-beta primer mix. A unique molecular identifier was introduced onto each TCR beta cDNA molecule by a template-switch 5' adaptor carrying 12 random nucleotides. Each sample yielded at least 2.5 million CDR3-containing paired-end reads. First-strand cDNA synthesis was performed from all RNA using the Mint cDNA synthesis kit, with priming by a TRBC-specific oligonucleotide. Following uracil-DNA glycosylase treatment, all cDNA underwent a first 18-cycle PCR with the universal primers M1SS and BC2_uni_R. The study's own analysis went as follows. For normalization, 1 million high-quality reads were randomly selected from each sample, with every read carrying a distinct molecular identifier. Instead of being binned into consensus sequences, reads with shared molecular identifiers were discarded. MiTCR, run with a Q25 quality threshold and the strictest error-elimination algorithm, handled CDR3 identification, clonotype clustering and error correction. A nonparametric unseen species model with Euler transformation was used to estimate a lower bound on total TCR beta diversity. The raw public reads went through TCRdb reprocessing: fastp at Q25, MiXCR clone calling, in-frame beta chains kept. For every CDR3 protein sequence, its rows merge into one entry that carries the most common genes and DNA. For this entry, the V and J calls and clone size follow TCRdb and not the study's own pipeline. A total of some 1.4 million distinct CDR3 sequences appear in this sample, 40% to 50% of them only once. The top ten constitute 7.9% of the sample.

Donors were a few dozen systemically healthy Caucasian individuals from Russia aged roughly 6 to 90 years. Each donor gave about 10 milliliters of peripheral blood, drawn into EDTA-treated Vacutainer tubes. Ficoll-Paque density-gradient centrifugation was used to isolate PBMCs, with at least 6.5 million per sample. Trizol reagent was used to extract total RNA from the PBMCs, yielding at least 5.5 micrograms per sample. The percentages of naive CD45RAhigh/CD27high T cells were determined by flow cytometry on a PBMC aliquot from every donor. This sequence uses TRBV5-1 and TRBJ2-1; the D gene assignment is perhaps TRBD1 or TRBD2, with each matching 5 bases. The sequencing sample was made of blood. The sequence derives from a woman between 18 and 29 years old in good health. The nucleotide sequence is TGCGCCAGCAGCTTGGGAACCGGGGCCCTGAAATTCTACAATGAGCAGTTCTTC. It translates to CASSLGTGALKFYNEQFF.